One and the same sample provided the 9 T cell receptor beta chains below, sequenced in a study of blood T cell repertoires in COVID-19. Measured with immunoSEQ multiplex PCR; TCRdb has only the in-frame clones, and not every one. The sample includes approximately 110,000 clones, approximately 85% of them seen just once. Sequenced sample: peripheral blood. All receptors come from a human donor in a cohort sampled during active COVID-19.

This rearrangement joins TRBV7-6 to TRBJ1-4; 8 nucleotides line up with TRBD1. The length of the CDR3 is 15 residues. Germline values: CDR1 SGHVS, CDR2 FNYEAQ. J lost 10 bases, V lost 5 bases, and 12 bases had no gene match. This CDR3 reads CASSLDRVEIGKLFF. The CDR3 nucleotides are TGTGCCAGCAGCCTGGACAGGGTGGAGATTGGAAAACTGTTTTTT.

This clone was detected a few times. CDR3 amino acids: CASSLATGSYEQYF. The DNA of the CDR3 is TGTGCCAGCAGCTTGGCGACAGGCTCCTACGAGCAGTACTTC. The gene calls are TRBV11-2 and TRBJ2-7, with D perhaps matching TRBD1 (6 bases). CDR1 SGHAT and CDR2 FQNNGV come from the germline V gene. V shed 3 bases and J shed 0 bases, with 9 bases lying between them. This CDR3 contains 14 residues.

In this sample, this clone turned up once. V and J are TRBV28 and TRBJ1-1; weak D call: TRBD1 (5 bases). Between the trimmed V and J ends, which lost 10 bases and 2 bases, there was a span of 23 bases. The germline gives CDR1 MDHEN, CDR2 SYDVKM. CDR3 length equals 16 residues. Here the CDR3 reads CATVEGPQTTNTEAFF. The DNA of the CDR3 is TGTGCCACCGTGGAGGGGCCTCAGACAACCAACACTGAAGCTTTCTTT.

The chain couples TRBV5-1 to TRBJ1-6; 7 nucleotides align to TRBD1. Germline CDR1 and CDR2: SGHRS and YFSETQ. Trimming at V came to 0 bases and at J to 7 bases, leaving 7 bases not matched to a gene. The length of the CDR3 is 16 residues. The DNA of the CDR3 is TGCGCCAGCAGCTTGGTTTCGGGGACAGCCAATTCACCCCTCCACTTT. Translation gives CASSLVSGTANSPLHF.

The chain's CDR3 is CASSSAREGTGELFF. CDR3 coding DNA: TGTGCCAGCAGCTCAGCGCGGGAGGGAACCGGGGAGCTGTTTTTT. The V gene is TRBV7-3, the J gene TRBJ2-2; 9 bases fit TRBD2. V was pared by 4 bases and J by 5 bases, with 5 bases of the junction left unmatched. This CDR3 is 15 amino acids long. The germline gives CDR1 SGHTA, CDR2 FQGTGA.

This chain joins TRBV3-1 (or the pseudogene TRBV3-2) and TRBJ2-3, with 12 nucleotides matching TRBD2. Unmatched junction bases numbered 11, after V lost 2 bases and J lost 8 bases. Germline loops: CDR1 LGHDT, CDR2 YNNKEL (reference sequence). This CDR3 is 17 amino acids long. CDR3 DNA sequence: TGTGCCAGCAGCCAATATGAGACTAGCGGGAGTCTAGGTACGCAGTATTTT. Its translation is CASSQYETSGSLGTQYF.

The chain has TRBV4-1 and TRBJ2-3, with 11 positions matching TRBD2. The V gene's germline CDR1 is MGHRA and CDR2 YSYEKL. V shed 0 bases, J shed 2 bases, and the junction held 10 bases outside the gene matches. The CDR3 is made up of 19 amino acids. The CDR3 spells CASSQEGVGTSGITDTQYF. DNA of the CDR3: TGCGCCAGCAGCCAAGAGGGGGTTGGGACTAGCGGAATCACAGATACGCAGTATTTT.

The CDR3 loop is CASSYRDRTYEQYF. Written as DNA, the CDR3 is TGTGCCAGCAGCTACCGGGACAGAACCTACGAGCAGTACTTC. V and J are TRBV7-9 and TRBJ2-7, with 7 bases matching TRBD1. CDR3 length equals 14 residues. Per the germline V gene, CDR1 is SEHNR and CDR2 is FQNEAQ (reference sequence). The V segment lost 4 bases and the J segment 2 bases; nucleotides outside the gene matches: 5.

The chain combines TRBV5-4 with TRBJ2-1, with TRBD2 matching 8 bases. Germline trimming cut 3 bases from V and 6 bases from J; bases unmatched to any gene: 11. Per the germline V gene, CDR1 is SGHNT and CDR2 is YYREEE (reference sequence). This CDR3 is 16 amino acids long. In nucleotides, the CDR3 is TGTGCCAGCAGCTCGAGGGCAACCGGGACTAGCAATGAGCAGTTCTTC. Translating gives CASSSRATGTSNEQFF.